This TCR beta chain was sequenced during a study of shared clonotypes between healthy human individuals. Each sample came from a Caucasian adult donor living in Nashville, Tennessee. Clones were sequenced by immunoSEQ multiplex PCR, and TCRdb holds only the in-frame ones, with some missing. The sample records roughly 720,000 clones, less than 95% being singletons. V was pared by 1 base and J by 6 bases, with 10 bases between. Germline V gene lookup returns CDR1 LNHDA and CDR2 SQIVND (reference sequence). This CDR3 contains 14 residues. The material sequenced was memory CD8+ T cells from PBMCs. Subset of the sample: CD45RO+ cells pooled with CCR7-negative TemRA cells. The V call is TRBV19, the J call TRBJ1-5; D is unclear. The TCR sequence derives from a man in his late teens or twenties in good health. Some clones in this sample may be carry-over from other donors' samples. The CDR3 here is CASSIGTAGQPQHF. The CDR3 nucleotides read TGTGCCAGTAGTATAGGAACAGCGGGTCAGCCCCAGCATTTT.